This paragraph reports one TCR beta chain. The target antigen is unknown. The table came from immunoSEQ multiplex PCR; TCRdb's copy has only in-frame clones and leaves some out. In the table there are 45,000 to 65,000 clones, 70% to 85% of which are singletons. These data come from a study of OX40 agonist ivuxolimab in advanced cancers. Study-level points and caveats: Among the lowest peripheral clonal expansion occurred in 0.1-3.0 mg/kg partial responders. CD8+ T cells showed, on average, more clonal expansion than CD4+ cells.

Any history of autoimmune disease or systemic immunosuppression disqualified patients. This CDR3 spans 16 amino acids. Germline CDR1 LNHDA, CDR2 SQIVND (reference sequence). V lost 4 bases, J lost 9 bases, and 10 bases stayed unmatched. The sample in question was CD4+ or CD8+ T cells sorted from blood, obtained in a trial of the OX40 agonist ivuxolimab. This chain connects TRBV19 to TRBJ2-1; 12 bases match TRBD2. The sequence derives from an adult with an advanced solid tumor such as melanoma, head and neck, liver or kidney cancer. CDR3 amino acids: CASSRASGRDGTEQFF. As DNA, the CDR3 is TGTGCCAGTAGTAGGGCTAGCGGGAGGGACGGGACTGAGCAGTTCTTC.